The present entry profiles one T cell receptor beta chain with its context. The V gene's germline CDR1 is SGDLS and CDR2 YYNGEE. V lost 7 bases and J lost 9; bases outside the gene matches: 9. There are 14 residues in the CDR3. This sample is part of a study of shared clonotypes between healthy human individuals. The naive CD8 subset, CD45RO-negative cells positively selected for CCR7, excluded terminally differentiated effector memory CD45RA+ cells. The repertoire was sequenced with immunoSEQ multiplex PCR; TCRdb's copy has only in-frame clones and lacks some. The repertoire has 1.5 million to 2.5 million clones, roughly 94% of them found once; the top ten carry less than 1.5%.

The V call is TRBV9, the J call TRBJ2-1; 11 bases are shared with TRBD2. The sequencing input was naive CD8+ T cells sorted from blood. This receptor was taken from a young man in good health. The CDR3 sequence is CASGTTSGDGEQFF. The CDR3 coding sequence is TGTGCCAGCGGGACGACTAGCGGGGACGGTGAGCAGTTCTTC.